Listed here are 26 T cell receptor beta chains from one sample, sequenced in a study of Ad26.COV2.S vaccination and SARS-CoV-2 variants. Documented treatment: some 20 received Ad26.COV2.S at low or high dose, single or two shots; about 5 received placebo; per-sample allocation not given. At day 63 after the first vaccine or placebo injection, samples were drawn. The protocol was immunoSEQ multiplex PCR, while the TCRdb copy is restricted to in-frame clones and leaves out a portion. The sample lists 400,000 to 450,000 clones, approximately 90% seen once, with more than 9% in the top ten. The specimen was peripheral blood, collected in a trial of Ad26.COV2.S vaccine versus placebo. The receptor set was obtained from a person aged 18-65 years who received the Ad26.COV2.S COVID-19 vaccine or a placebo.

The chain combines TRBV7-2 with TRBJ1-5; D is ambiguous. The CDR3 contains 14 residues. The V end was cut by 3 bases, the J end by 5 bases, with 11 bases between. Germline-derived CDR1 and CDR2 are SGHTA and FQGNSA. This CDR3 reads CASSLRTSDQPQHF. In DNA, the CDR3 is TGTGCCAGCAGCTTGAGGACGTCCGATCAGCCCCAGCATTTT.

The chain has TRBV30 and TRBJ2-1, with 12 positions matching TRBD2. This CDR3 has 15 amino acids. V lost 2 bases to trimming and J lost 4 bases; unmatched junction nucleotides: 3. From germline, CDR1 is GTSNPN and CDR2 SVGIG (reference sequence). The chain's CDR3 is CAWSHGLAGYNEQFF. The CDR3 nucleotides read TGTGCCTGGAGTCACGGACTAGCGGGATACAATGAGCAGTTCTTC.

J is TRBJ1-2 and V is TRBV12-3 or TRBV12-4; no definite D call. The CDR3 covers 12 residues. Trimming shortened V by 7 bases and J by 10 bases, and 16 bases separated the two germline ends. The CDR3 DNA follows: TGTGCCAGCACTGGGAACGAGAGCCCCTACACCTTC. It codes for CASTGNESPYTF.

The chain carries TRBV28 and TRBJ2-2; possible D gene TRBD2, 6 bases. Trimming shortened V by 5 bases and J by 4 bases, and 11 bases separated the two germline ends. This CDR3 has 14 residues. Germline CDR1 and CDR2: MDHEN and SYDVKM. CDR3 DNA sequence: TGTGCCAGCAGTATTAGGGGAGGCACCGGGGAGCTGTTTTTT. Its translation is CASSIRGGTGELFF.

This clone was seen a single time. The V and J genes are TRBV30 and TRBJ2-7, with a weak D call TRBD1 (5 bases). The germline V gene encodes CDR1 GTSNPN and CDR2 SVGIG (reference sequence). This CDR3 has 17 residues. Trimming shortened V by 0 bases and J by 0 bases, and 18 bases separated the two germline ends. CDR3 bases: TGTGCCTGGAGTGTGCCCAGCAGGGCGAAGATCTCCTACGAGCAGTACTTC. Translated, it gives CAWSVPSRAKISYEQYF. The full variable domain, completed using reference TRBV30 and TRBJ2-7, is SQTIHQWPATLVQPVGSPLSLECTVEGTSNPNLYWYRQAAGRGLQLLFYSVGIGQISSEVPQNLSASRPQDRQFILSSKKLLLSDSGFYLCAWSVPSRAKISYEQYFGPGTRLTVT.

CDR3 bases: TGTGCTAGTGGATCACAGGGTAACACTGAAGCTTTCTTT. Translating it yields CASGSQGNTEAFF. J is TRBJ1-1 and V is TRBV12-5; D possibly corresponds to TRBD1 (6 bases). V was shortened by 6 bases and J by 2 bases, with 10 bases between the two germline ends. The CDR3 sequence is 13 residues long. The germline CDR1 and CDR2 sequences are LGHNT and FRNRAP.

This clone was seen just once. CDR3 coding DNA: TGTGCCAGCAGCTTGGCGACAGGACCGATCTACGAGCAGTACTTC. Translated, it gives CASSLATGPIYEQYF. This rearrangement joins TRBV5-4 to TRBJ2-7, with D maybe TRBD1 (6 bases). V was trimmed by 0 bases and J by 3 bases, leaving 13 bases between them. The CDR3 consists of 15 residues. Germline V lookup: CDR1 SGHNT, CDR2 YYREEE (reference sequence).

This sequence joins TRBV27 and TRBJ2-7; a weak D match, TRBD2 (6 bases). V was clipped by 2 bases and J by 3 bases, with 8 bases between them. CDR3 length equals 13 residues. Germline lookup yields CDR1 MNHEY and CDR2 SMNVEV (reference sequence). CDR3: CASSLKAGYEQYF. CDR3 DNA: TGTGCCAGCAGTTTAAAAGCGGGCTACGAGCAGTACTTC.

The V gene is TRBV7-3, the J gene TRBJ1-1; no firm D call. V dropped 3 bases and J dropped 0 bases, with 11 bases sitting between them. Germline CDR1 SGHTA, CDR2 FQGTGA. CDR3 length: 15 amino acids. CDR3 residues: CASSFGPGMNTEAFF. The CDR3 DNA sequence: TGTGCCAGCAGCTTTGGACCGGGCATGAACACTGAAGCTTTCTTT.

The chain is built from TRBV19 and TRBJ1-5; D not resolved. The ends were cut back, 6 bases at V and 9 bases at J, with 12 bases in the middle. In germline, CDR1 is LNHDA, CDR2 SQIVND (reference sequence). CDR3 length equals 12 residues. Here the CDR3 DNA reads TGTGCCAGTAGGGGAGCCGCTGGGCCCCAGCATTTT. Translating gives CASRGAAGPQHF.

The J gene is TRBJ1-5, the V gene TRBV21-1. TRBV21-1 is a known pseudogene. This CDR3 comprises 11 residues. The CDR3: CGSNSNQPQHF. The CDR3 DNA follows: TGTGGGTCGAACAGCAATCAGCCCCAGCATTTT.

The chain is built from TRBV6-5 and TRBJ1-6; TRBD1 matches 7 bases. V shed 2 bases and J 10 bases; nucleotides not matched to a gene: 2. Germline V gives CDR1 MNHEY, CDR2 SVGAGI. This CDR3 comprises 13 residues. The CDR3 DNA follows: TGTGCCAGCAGTTACCAGGGGGACTCACCCCTCCACTTT. Its translation is CASSYQGDSPLHF.

The chain is built from TRBV5-1 and TRBJ2-7, with 11 bases identical to TRBD2. Trimming took 3 bases from V and 8 from J; bases not matched to a gene: 4. This CDR3 spans 13 amino acids. Germline values: CDR1 SGHRS, CDR2 YFSETQ. Written as DNA, the CDR3 is TGCGCCAGCAGCTACCTAGCGGGGGGCCAGCAGTACTTC. Amino acids: CASSYLAGGQQYF.

This chain connects TRBV5-1 to TRBJ2-1, with 12 bases identical to TRBD2. The CDR3 length is 16 residues. The germline CDR1 and CDR2 sequences are SGHRS and YFSETQ. Trimming at V came to 4 bases and at J to 8 bases, leaving 10 bases not matched to a gene. CDR3: CASSLGTSGPRDEQFF. The CDR3 nucleotides are TGCGCCAGCAGCCTGGGGACTAGCGGGCCTAGGGATGAGCAGTTCTTC.

This clone was recorded a few times. The chain uses TRBV4-1 and TRBJ1-5; TRBD1 is a possible D gene (5 bases). With 4 bases removed from V and 2 bases from J, the gap between germline ends came to 15 bases. In germline, CDR1 is MGHRA, CDR2 YSYEKL. This CDR3 contains 16 residues. The CDR3 spells CASSPSGGSGNQPQHF. DNA of the CDR3: TGCGCCAGCAGCCCCTCCGGGGGGTCGGGCAATCAGCCCCAGCATTTT.

This chain connects TRBV27 to TRBJ2-2; the D call may be TRBD1 or TRBD2 (5 bases each). The ends were cut back, 5 bases at V and 4 bases at J, with 14 bases in the middle. Germline lookup yields CDR1 MNHEY and CDR2 SMNVEV (reference sequence). The CDR3 is 15 amino acids. The CDR3, as DNA: TGTGCCAGCAGTCCAAGGCGTGGGGGCACCGGGGAGCTGTTTTTT. It codes for CASSPRRGGTGELFF.

The rearrangement uses TRBV4-3 and TRBJ2-1; the match to TRBD2 covers 7 bases. With V trimmed by 3 bases and J by 8 bases, 10 bases remained unmatched. The CDR3 loop spans 15 amino acids. Germline values: CDR1 LGHNA, CDR2 YSLEER. In DNA form, the CDR3 reads TGCGCCAGCAGCCAGGGGGAGGGTTCTAATTATGAGCAGTTCTTC. Encoded protein: CASSQGEGSNYEQFF.

Details on this clone: The same CDR3 arises from other DNA sequences in this sample as well. V is TRBV5-1 and J is TRBJ2-3; D may match TRBD1 or TRBD2 (5 bases each). The V and J ends lost 0 bases and 3 bases respectively, with 8 bases between them. Germline V CDR1 and CDR2: SGHRS, YFSETQ. The CDR3 extends over 14 amino acids. The CDR3 spells CASSLGDGTDTQYF. In DNA, the CDR3 is TGCGCCAGCAGCTTGGGGGACGGGACAGATACGCAGTATTTT.

The V call is TRBV5-1, the J call TRBJ1-2; D might be TRBD1 (6 bases). CDR1 and CDR2 from the germline V gene are SGHRS and YFSETQ. The V and J ends lost 1 base and 7 bases respectively, with 14 bases between them. The CDR3 totals 14 residues. CDR3 region: CASSLTGTNRGYTF. The CDR3 DNA reads as TGCGCCAGCAGCTTGACCGGGACAAATCGTGGCTACACCTTC.

V is TRBV10-3 and J is TRBJ2-1; TRBD1 agrees at 12 bases. V dropped 3 bases and J dropped 7; count of bases not matched to a gene: 7. CDR1 is ENHRY, CDR2 SYGVKD, per germline. This CDR3 has 16 residues. The CDR3 sequence is CAISETKGQGANEQFF. The CDR3 nucleotides read TGTGCCATCAGTGAAACTAAGGGACAGGGGGCGAATGAGCAGTTCTTC.

The chain uses TRBV6-5 and TRBJ2-5; 8 bases are a match to TRBD1. Trimming removed 5 bases from V and 5 bases from J; junction bases left unmatched: 10. CDR1 MNHEY and CDR2 SVGAGI come from the germline V gene. The CDR3 sequence is 15 residues long. In DNA, the CDR3 is TGTGCCAGCAGTACCTCCGGGACAGGCGGGGAGACCCAGTACTTC. Amino acid sequence: CASSTSGTGGETQYF.

This clone was seen only once. This sequence joins TRBV24-1 and TRBJ2-5; TRBD2 matches 7 bases. V trimming: 3 bases; J trimming: 1 base; junction bases outside the gene matches: 10. CDR1 is KGHDR, CDR2 SFDVKD, per germline. CDR3 length: 17 residues. CDR3 nucleotides: TGTGCCACCAGTGATCCCTTGGCGGGAGCATCCCAAGAGACCCAGTACTTC. Protein product: CATSDPLAGASQETQYF.

The gene calls are TRBV7-8 and TRBJ1-2, with D possibly matching TRBD1 (6 bases). Deletions cut 4 bases from V and 6 bases from J, with 15 bases between. Germline V gives CDR1 SGHVS, CDR2 FQNEAQ. This CDR3 spans 14 amino acids. This chain's CDR3 is CASSSSDRPNGYTF. The CDR3 nucleotides read TGTGCCAGCAGCTCATCCGACAGGCCTAATGGCTACACCTTC.

This clone is a singleton in its sample. The CDR3 coding sequence is TGTGCCAGCAGCCTTATAGCGGGAGTTCCTCACAATGAGCAGTTCTTC. Amino acid sequence: CASSLIAGVPHNEQFF. The chain combines TRBV6-2 or TRBV6-3 with TRBJ2-1, with 9 bases matching TRBD2. Per germline, CDR1 MNHEY and CDR2 SVGEGT. This CDR3 has 16 amino acids. J lost 5 bases, V lost 6 bases, and 11 bases had no gene match.

The rearrangement uses TRBV30 and TRBJ1-6; D gene unclear. Germline V gene sequence: CDR1 GTSNPN, CDR2 SVGIG (reference sequence). V was shortened by 1 base and J by 11 bases, with 9 bases between the two germline ends. The CDR3 is 12 residues long. The CDR3 DNA reads as TGTGCCTGGAGTGAGGGAAAGGCACCCCTCCACTTT. Its translation is CAWSEGKAPLHF.

The rearrangement uses TRBV28 and TRBJ1-2, with D maybe TRBD1 (5 bases). Germline V gene sequence: CDR1 MDHEN, CDR2 SYDVKM. V was pared by 2 bases and J by 5 bases, with 12 bases between. The CDR3 covers 14 residues. The CDR3 here is CASSLRLGGYGYTF. CDR3 nucleotides: TGTGCCAGCAGTTTAAGGTTGGGGGGTTATGGCTACACCTTC.